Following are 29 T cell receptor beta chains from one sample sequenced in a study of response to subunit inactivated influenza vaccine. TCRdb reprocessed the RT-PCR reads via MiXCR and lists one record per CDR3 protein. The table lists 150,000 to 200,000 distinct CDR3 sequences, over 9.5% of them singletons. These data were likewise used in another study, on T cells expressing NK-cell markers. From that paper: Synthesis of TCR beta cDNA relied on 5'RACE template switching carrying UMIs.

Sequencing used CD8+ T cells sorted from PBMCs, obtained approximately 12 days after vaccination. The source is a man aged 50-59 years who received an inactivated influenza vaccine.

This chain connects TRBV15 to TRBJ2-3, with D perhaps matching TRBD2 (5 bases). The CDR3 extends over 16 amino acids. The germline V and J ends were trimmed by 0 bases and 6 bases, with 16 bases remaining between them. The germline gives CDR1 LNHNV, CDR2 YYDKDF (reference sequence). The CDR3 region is CATSRDEVGDWDTQYF. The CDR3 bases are TGTGCCACCAGCAGAGATGAAGTGGGAGATTGGGATACGCAGTATTTT.

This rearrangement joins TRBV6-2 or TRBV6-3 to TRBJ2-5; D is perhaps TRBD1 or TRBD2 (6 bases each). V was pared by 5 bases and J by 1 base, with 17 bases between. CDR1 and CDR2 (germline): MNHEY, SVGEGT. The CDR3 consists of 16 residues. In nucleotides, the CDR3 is TGTGCCAGCAGTCCCTTGAGAGGGGGAGGCCAAGAGACCCAGTACTTC. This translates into CASSPLRGGGQETQYF.

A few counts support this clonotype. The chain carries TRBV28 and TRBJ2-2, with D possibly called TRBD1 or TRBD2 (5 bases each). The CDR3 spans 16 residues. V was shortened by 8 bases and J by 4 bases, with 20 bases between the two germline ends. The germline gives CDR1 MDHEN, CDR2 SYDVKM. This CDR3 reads CASLSHAGTATGELFF. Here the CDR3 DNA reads TGTGCCAGCCTATCCCACGCCGGGACGGCCACCGGGGAGCTGTTTTTT.

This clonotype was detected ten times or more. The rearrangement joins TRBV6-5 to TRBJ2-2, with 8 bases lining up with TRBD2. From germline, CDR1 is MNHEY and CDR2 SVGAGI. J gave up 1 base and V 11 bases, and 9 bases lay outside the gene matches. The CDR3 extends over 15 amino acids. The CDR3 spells CALMREVRNTGELFF. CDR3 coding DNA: TGTGCCCTTATGCGGGAGGTGCGGAACACCGGGGAGCTGTTTTTT.

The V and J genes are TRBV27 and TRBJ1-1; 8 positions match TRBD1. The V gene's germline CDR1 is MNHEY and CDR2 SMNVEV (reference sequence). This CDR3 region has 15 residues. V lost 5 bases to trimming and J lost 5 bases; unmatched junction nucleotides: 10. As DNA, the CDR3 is TGTGCCAGCAGTCCCTGGACAGGGAGGAAGACTGAAGCTTTCTTT. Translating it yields CASSPWTGRKTEAFF.

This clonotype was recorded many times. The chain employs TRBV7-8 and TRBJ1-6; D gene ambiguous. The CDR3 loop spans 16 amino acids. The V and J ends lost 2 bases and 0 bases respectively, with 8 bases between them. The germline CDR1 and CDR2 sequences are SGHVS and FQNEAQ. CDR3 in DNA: TGTGCCAGCAGCTTAACAGAAAGCTCCTATAATTCACCCCTCCACTTT. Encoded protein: CASSLTESSYNSPLHF.

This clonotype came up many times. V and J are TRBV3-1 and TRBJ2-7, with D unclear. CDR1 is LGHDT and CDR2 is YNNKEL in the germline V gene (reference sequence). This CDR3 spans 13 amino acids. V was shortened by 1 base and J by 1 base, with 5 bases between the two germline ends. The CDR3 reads CASSQGRSYEQYF. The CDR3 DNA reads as TGTGCCAGCAGCCAAGGCCGATCCTACGAGCAGTACTTC.

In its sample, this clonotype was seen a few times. The CDR3 reads CASSLSTGGMGNYGYTF. Here the CDR3 DNA reads TGTGCCAGCAGTTTATCCACAGGGGGCATGGGAAACTATGGCTACACCTTC. This chain uses TRBV28 with TRBJ1-2; TRBD1 matches 9 bases. V lost 1 base, J lost 2 bases, and 8 bases stayed unmatched. This CDR3 has 17 amino acids. Germline lookup yields CDR1 MDHEN and CDR2 SYDVKM.

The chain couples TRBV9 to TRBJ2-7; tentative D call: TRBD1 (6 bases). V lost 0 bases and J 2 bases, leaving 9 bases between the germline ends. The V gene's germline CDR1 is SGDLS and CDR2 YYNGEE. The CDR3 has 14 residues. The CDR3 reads CASSVGTVPYEQYF. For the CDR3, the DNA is TGTGCCAGCAGCGTAGGGACAGTTCCCTACGAGCAGTACTTC. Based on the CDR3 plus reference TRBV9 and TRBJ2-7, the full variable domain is DSGVTQTPKHLITATGQRVTLRCSPRSGDLSVYWYQQSLDQGLQFLIQYYNGEERAKGNILERFSAQQFPDLHSELNLSSLELGDSALYFCASSVGTVPYEQYFGPGTRLTVT.

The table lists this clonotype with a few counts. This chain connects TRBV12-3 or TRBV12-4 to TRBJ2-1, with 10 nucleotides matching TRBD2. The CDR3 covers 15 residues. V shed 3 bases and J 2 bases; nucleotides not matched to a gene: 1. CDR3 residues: CASSFTSGAYNEQFF. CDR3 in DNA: TGTGCCAGCAGTTTTACTAGCGGGGCCTACAATGAGCAGTTCTTC.

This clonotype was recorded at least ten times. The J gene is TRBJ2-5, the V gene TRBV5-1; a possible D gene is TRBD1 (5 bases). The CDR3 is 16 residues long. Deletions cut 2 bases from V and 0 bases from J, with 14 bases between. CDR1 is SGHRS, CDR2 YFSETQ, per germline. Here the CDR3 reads CASSFTSGQHQETQYF. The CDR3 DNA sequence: TGCGCCAGCAGCTTCACCTCCGGACAACACCAAGAGACCCAGTACTTC.

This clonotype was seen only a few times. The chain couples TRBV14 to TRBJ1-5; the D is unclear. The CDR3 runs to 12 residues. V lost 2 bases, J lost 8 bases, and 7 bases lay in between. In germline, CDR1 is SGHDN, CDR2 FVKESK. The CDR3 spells CASSQFGKPQHF. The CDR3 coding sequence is TGTGCCAGCAGCCAATTCGGGAAGCCCCAGCATTTT.

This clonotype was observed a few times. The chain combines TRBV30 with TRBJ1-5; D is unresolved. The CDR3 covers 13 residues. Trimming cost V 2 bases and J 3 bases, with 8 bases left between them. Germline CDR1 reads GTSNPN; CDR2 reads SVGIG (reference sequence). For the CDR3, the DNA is TGTGCCTGGAGTACATACCTCAATCAGCCCCAGCATTTT. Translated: CAWSTYLNQPQHF.

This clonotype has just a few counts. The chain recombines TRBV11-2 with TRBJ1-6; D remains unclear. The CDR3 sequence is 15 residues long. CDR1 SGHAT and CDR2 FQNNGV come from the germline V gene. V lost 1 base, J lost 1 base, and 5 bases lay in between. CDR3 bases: TGTGCCAGCAGCTTAGGACTATCCTATAATTCACCCCTCCACTTT. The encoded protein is CASSLGLSYNSPLHF.

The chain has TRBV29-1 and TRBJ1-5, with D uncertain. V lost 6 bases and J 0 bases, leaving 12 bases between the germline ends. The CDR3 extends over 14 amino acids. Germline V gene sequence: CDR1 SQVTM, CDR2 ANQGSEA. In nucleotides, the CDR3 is TGCAGCGTCTCTATTGGTGGTAGCAATCAGCCCCAGCATTTT. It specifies CSVSIGGSNQPQHF.

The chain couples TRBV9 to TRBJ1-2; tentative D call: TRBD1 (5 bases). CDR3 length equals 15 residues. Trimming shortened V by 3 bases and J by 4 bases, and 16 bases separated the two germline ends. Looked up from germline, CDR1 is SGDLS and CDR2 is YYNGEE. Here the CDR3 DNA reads TGTGCCAGCAGCGCCTATGGGACGGCCGTCTATGGCTACACCTTC. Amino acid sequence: CASSAYGTAVYGYTF.

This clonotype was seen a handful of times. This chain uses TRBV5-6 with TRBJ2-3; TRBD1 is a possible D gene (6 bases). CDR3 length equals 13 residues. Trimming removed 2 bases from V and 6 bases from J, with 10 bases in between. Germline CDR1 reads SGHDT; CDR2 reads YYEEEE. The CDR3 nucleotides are TGTGCCAGCAGCTTATTAACAGGGGATACGCAGTATTTT. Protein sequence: CASSLLTGDTQYF.

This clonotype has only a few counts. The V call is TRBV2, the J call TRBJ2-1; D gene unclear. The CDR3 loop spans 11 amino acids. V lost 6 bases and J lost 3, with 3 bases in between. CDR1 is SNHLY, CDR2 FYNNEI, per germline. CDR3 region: CASRYYNEQFF. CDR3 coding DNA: TGTGCCAGCAGATACTACAATGAGCAGTTCTTC.

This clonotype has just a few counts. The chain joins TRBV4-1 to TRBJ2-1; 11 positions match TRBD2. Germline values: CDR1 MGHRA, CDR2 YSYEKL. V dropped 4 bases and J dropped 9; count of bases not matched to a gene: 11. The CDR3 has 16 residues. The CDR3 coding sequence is TGCGCCAGCAGCCGTTCGAATAGCGGGGGGGCCGGTGAGCAGTTCTTC. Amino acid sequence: CASSRSNSGGAGEQFF.

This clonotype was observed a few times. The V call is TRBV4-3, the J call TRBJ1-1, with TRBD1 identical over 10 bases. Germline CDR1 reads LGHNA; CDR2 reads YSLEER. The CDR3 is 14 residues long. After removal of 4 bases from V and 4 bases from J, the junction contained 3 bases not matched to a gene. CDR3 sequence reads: CASSLGDRGTEAFF. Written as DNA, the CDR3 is TGCGCCAGCAGCCTTGGGGACAGGGGCACTGAAGCTTTCTTT.

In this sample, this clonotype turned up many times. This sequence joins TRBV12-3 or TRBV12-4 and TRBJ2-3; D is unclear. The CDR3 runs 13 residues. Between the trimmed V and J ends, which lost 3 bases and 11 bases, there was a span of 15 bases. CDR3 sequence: CASSFNRADGQYF. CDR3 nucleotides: TGTGCCAGCAGTTTTAACAGAGCAGACGGGCAGTATTTT.

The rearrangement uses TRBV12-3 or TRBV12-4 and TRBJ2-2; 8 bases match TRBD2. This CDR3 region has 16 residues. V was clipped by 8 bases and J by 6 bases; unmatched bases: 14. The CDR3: CASFPGLALGSGELFF. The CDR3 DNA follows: TGTGCCAGCTTCCCTGGACTAGCACTAGGGTCCGGGGAGCTGTTTTTT.

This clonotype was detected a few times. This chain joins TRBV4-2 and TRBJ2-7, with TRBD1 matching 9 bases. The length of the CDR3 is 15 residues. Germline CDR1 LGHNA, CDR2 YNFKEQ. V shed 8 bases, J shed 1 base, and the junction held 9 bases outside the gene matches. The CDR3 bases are TGTGCCAGCCAGGTCGGGACAGGGCAATCCTACGAGCAGTACTTC. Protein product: CASQVGTGQSYEQYF.

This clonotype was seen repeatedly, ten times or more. The CDR3 bases are TGTGCCAGCAGTGCCGTGGGAGATACGCAGTATTTT. It is translated as CASSAVGDTQYF. V is TRBV12-3 or TRBV12-4 and J is TRBJ2-3; unclear D gene. The V gene lost 5 bases and the J gene lost 5 bases, with 8 bases spanning the gap. The CDR3 has 12 amino acids.

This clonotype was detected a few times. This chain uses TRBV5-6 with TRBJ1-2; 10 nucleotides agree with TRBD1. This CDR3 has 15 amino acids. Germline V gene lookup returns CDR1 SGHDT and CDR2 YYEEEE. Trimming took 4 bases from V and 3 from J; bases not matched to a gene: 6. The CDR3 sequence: CASSPDRGLYYGYTF. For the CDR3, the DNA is TGTGCCAGCAGCCCCGACAGGGGGCTGTACTATGGCTACACCTTC. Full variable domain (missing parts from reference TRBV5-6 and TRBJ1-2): DAGVTQSPTHLIKTRGQQVTLRCSPKSGHDTVSWYQQALGQGPQFIFQYYEEEERQRGNFPDRFSGHQFPNYSSELNVNALLLGDSALYLCASSPDRGLYYGYTFGSGTRLTVV.

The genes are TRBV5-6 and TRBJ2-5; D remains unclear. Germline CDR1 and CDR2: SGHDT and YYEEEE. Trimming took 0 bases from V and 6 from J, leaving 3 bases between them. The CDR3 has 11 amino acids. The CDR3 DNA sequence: TGTGCCAGCAGCTTGGGGAAGACCCAGTACTTC. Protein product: CASSLGKTQYF.

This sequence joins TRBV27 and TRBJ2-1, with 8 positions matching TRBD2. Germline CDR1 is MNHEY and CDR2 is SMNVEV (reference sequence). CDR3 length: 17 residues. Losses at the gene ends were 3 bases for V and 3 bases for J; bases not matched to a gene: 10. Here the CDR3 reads CASSFLIAGNNYNEQFF. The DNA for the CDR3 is TGTGCCAGCAGTTTTCTAATAGCGGGAAATAACTACAATGAGCAGTTCTTC.

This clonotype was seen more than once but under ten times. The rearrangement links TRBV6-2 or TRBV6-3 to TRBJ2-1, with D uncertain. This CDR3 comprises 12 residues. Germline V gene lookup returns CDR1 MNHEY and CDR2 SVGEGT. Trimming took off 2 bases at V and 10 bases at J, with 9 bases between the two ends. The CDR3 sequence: CASSYPSWEQFF. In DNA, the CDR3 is TGTGCCAGCAGTTACCCCTCGTGGGAGCAGTTCTTC.

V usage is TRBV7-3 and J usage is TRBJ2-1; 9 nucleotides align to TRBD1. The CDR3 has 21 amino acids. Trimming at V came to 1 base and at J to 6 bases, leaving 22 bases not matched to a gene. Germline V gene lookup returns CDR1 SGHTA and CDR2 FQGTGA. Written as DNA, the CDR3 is TGTGCCAGCAGCTTAAGGATGACTTTGGGACAGGGAGGACCAGCCATCAATGAGCAGTTCTTC. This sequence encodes CASSLRMTLGQGGPAINEQFF.